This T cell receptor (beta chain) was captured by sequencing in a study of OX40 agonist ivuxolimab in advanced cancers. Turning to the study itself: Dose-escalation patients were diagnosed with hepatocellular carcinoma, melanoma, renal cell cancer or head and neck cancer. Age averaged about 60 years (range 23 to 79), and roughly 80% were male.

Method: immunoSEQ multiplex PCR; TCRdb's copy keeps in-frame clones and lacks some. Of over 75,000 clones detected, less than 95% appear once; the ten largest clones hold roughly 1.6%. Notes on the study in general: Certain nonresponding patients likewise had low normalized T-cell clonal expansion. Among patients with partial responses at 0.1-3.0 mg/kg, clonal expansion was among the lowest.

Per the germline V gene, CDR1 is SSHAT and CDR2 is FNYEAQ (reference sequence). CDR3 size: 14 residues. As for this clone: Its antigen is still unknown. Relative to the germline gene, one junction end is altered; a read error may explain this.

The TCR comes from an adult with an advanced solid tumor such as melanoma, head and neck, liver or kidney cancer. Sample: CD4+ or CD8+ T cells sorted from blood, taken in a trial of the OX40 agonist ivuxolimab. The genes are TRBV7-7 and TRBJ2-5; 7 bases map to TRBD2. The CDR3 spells CASSPGGGQETQYF. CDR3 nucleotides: TGTGCTAGCAGCCCGGGGGGAGGGCAAGAGACCCAGTACTTC.